The 13 T cell receptor beta chains below all came from one sample that was sequenced in a study of blood T cell repertoires in COVID-19. The protocol was immunoSEQ multiplex PCR, while the TCRdb copy is restricted to in-frame clones and leaves out a portion. The table shows tens of thousands of clones, with just under 85% occurring only once. Sequencing was carried out using peripheral blood. The receptors derive from an older man with acute or convalescent COVID-19.

J is TRBJ2-7 and V is TRBV15; 7 bases map to TRBD1. Germline V gene data show CDR1 as LNHNV and CDR2 as YYDKDF (reference sequence). The length of the CDR3 is 15 residues. V lost 0 bases to trimming and J lost 7 bases; unmatched junction nucleotides: 9. CDR3 DNA: TGTGCCACCAGCAGAGATTTGAAAGGGGGCGGTGAGCAGTACTTC. Its protein product is CATSRDLKGGGEQYF.

The gene calls are TRBV2 and TRBJ2-3; 13 nucleotides line up with TRBD2. CDR1 and CDR2 from the germline V gene are SNHLY and FYNNEI. Trimming removed 7 bases from V and 0 bases from J; junction bases left unmatched: 10. The CDR3 is 18 residues long. The CDR3 DNA follows: TGTGCCAGCACCCATGGACTAGCGGGGGACTTTAGCACAGATACGCAGTATTTT. It translates to CASTHGLAGDFSTDTQYF.

The chain combines TRBV19 with TRBJ2-5, with D possibly TRBD1 on 6 matching bases. Germline V gene sequence: CDR1 LNHDA, CDR2 SQIVND (reference sequence). V was cut by 9 bases and J by 5 bases, with 22 bases left in between. The CDR3 spans 15 residues. CDR3 bases: TGTGCCAGAACTCCCTACAGGGTCCCCGGGGAGACCCAGTACTTC. Its translation is CARTPYRVPGETQYF.

The CDR3 protein is CASSRTGTTEQYF. The CDR3 DNA reads as TGCGCCAGCAGCCGGACAGGTACGACCGAGCAGTACTTC. This rearrangement joins TRBV5-1 to TRBJ2-7; 7 nucleotides line up with TRBD1. The CDR3 loop spans 13 amino acids. V lost 4 bases to trimming and J lost 6 bases; unmatched junction nucleotides: 7. Per germline, CDR1 SGHRS and CDR2 YFSETQ.

V is TRBV27 and J is TRBJ2-1, with no clear D. The length of the CDR3 is 12 residues. Germline V gene lookup returns CDR1 MNHEY and CDR2 SMNVEV (reference sequence). V was pared by 2 bases and J by 7 bases, with 6 bases between. This CDR3 reads CASSLRRNEQFF. The CDR3, as DNA: TGTGCCAGCAGTTTAAGGCGGAATGAGCAGTTCTTC.

The rearrangement joins TRBV5-4 to TRBJ1-3; 12 bases map to TRBD1. The germline V gene has CDR1 SGHNT and CDR2 YYREEE (reference sequence). There are 15 residues in the CDR3. After removal of 0 bases from V and 6 bases from J, the junction contained 1 base not matched to a gene. Here the CDR3 reads CASSLGGQGANTIYF. In DNA form, the CDR3 reads TGTGCCAGCAGCTTGGGGGGACAGGGGGCAAACACCATATATTTT. The variable domain in full, completed from reference TRBV5-4 and TRBJ1-3, reads ETGVTQSPTHLIKTRGQQVTLRCSSQSGHNTVSWYQQALGQGPQFIFQYYREEENGRGNFPPRFSGLQFPNYSSELNVNALELDDSALYLCASSLGGQGANTIYFGEGSWLTVV.

The chain links TRBV2 to TRBJ2-2; 8 bases map to TRBD1. The CDR3 runs 15 residues. The germline V gene has CDR1 SNHLY and CDR2 FYNNEI. Trimming removed 3 bases from V and 5 bases from J; junction bases left unmatched: 5. CDR3 nucleotide sequence: TGTGCCAGCAGTGATAGGACAGGGTATACCGGGGAGCTGTTTTTT. Protein: CASSDRTGYTGELFF.

The chain carries TRBV9 and TRBJ2-1, with D perhaps matching TRBD1 (5 bases). The V end was cut by 0 bases, the J end by 5 bases, with 12 bases between. CDR3 length: 15 residues. The germline V gene has CDR1 SGDLS and CDR2 YYNGEE. The CDR3, as DNA: TGTGCCAGCAGCGTAGAAGGACACCAAAACAATGAGCAGTTCTTC. Amino acids: CASSVEGHQNNEQFF.

This clone was counted a few times. This chain connects TRBV3-1 (or the pseudogene TRBV3-2) to TRBJ1-6, with 10 bases matching TRBD1. Germline V gene lookup returns CDR1 LGHDT and CDR2 YNNKEL (reference sequence). V gave up 5 bases and J gave up 8 bases; unmatched junction bases: 3. The CDR3 has 14 residues. CDR3: CASSGQGDDSPLHF. The CDR3 nucleotides are TGTGCCAGCAGCGGACAGGGGGATGATTCACCCCTCCACTTT.

V usage is TRBV11-2 and J usage is TRBJ2-5; 7 bases align to TRBD2. This CDR3 has 15 amino acids. Germline V gene sequence: CDR1 SGHAT, CDR2 FQNNGV. Trimming at V came to 2 bases and at J to 3 bases, leaving 6 bases not matched to a gene. CDR3 sequence: CASSLNGGYKETQYF. DNA for the CDR3: TGTGCCAGCAGCTTAAACGGGGGGTATAAAGAGACCCAGTACTTC.

The gene calls are TRBV5-4 and TRBJ2-1; 7 bases fit TRBD1. Germline V lookup: CDR1 SGHNT, CDR2 YYREEE (reference sequence). The CDR3 is 14 residues long. V shed 4 bases, J shed 5 bases, and the junction held 6 bases outside the gene matches. The CDR3 reads CASSRDRAHNEQFF. The CDR3 DNA reads as TGTGCCAGCAGCCGCGACAGGGCCCACAATGAGCAGTTCTTC.

The chain couples TRBV6-5 to TRBJ2-5; no clear D. From germline, CDR1 is MNHEY and CDR2 SVGAGI. The germline V and J ends were trimmed by 8 bases and 4 bases, with 11 bases remaining between them. This CDR3 is built from 12 residues. The CDR3 is CASSNSLETQYF. CDR3 DNA: TGTGCCAGCTCCAACTCCCTAGAGACCCAGTACTTC.

This chain uses TRBV5-5 with TRBJ2-3; 9 positions agree with TRBD1. Germline V lookup: CDR1 SGHKS, CDR2 YYEKEE (reference sequence). The CDR3 spans 16 residues. Trimming took 4 bases from V and 4 from J; bases not matched to a gene: 10. The chain's CDR3 is CASSANYRGQADTQYF. CDR3 bases: TGTGCCAGCAGCGCGAACTACAGGGGGCAGGCAGATACGCAGTATTTT.